This T cell receptor (beta chain) comes out of a study of beta chain features in type 1 diabetes. Broader study findings: Type 1 diabetes patients showed a moderate but significant shortening of TCRB CDR3s in all four CD4+ subsets.

Every donor had blood drawn once into heparin, 90 to 150 mL on average. Only a few counts were recorded for this clone. The antigen remains unidentified. Of the isolated RNA, all was reverse transcribed, and so the sequenced material was expressed TCRB transcripts. Clones were read by immunoSEQ multiplex PCR, and TCRdb kept only the in-frame ones, dropping some. The repertoire holds 250,000 to 350,000 clones, with about 14% as singletons. Trimming took off 0 bases at V and 2 bases at J, with 8 bases between the two ends. The CDR3 length is 15 residues. Germline V lookup: CDR1 GTSNPN, CDR2 SVGIG (reference sequence).

Sequenced: central memory CD4+ T cells from blood. This sequence was found in a man aged 25 to 40 in good health. The rearrangement links TRBV30 to TRBJ1-6; D is unclear. The CDR3 DNA sequence: TGTGCCTGGAGTGTACAAGGTGCCTATAATTCACCCCTCCACTTT. It encodes CAWSVQGAYNSPLHF.